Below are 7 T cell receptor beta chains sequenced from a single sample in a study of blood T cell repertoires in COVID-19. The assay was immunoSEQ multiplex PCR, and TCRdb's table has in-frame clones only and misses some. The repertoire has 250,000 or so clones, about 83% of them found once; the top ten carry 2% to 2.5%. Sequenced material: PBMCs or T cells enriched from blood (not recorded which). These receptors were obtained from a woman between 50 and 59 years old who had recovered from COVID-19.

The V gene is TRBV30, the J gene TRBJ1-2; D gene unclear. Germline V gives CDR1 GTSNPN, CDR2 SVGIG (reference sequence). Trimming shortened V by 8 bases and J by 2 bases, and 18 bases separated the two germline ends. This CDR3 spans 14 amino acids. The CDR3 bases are TGTGCCGGAACCTCGGGGTCCCGAAACTATGGCTACACCTTC. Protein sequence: CAGTSGSRNYGYTF.

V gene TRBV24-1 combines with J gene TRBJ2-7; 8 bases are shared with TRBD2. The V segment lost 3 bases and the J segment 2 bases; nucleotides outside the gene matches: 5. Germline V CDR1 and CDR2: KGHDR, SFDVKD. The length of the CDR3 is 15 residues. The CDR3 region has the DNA TGTGCCACCAGTGATGCGGCGGGAGGAACCTACGAGCAGTACTTC. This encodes CATSDAAGGTYEQYF.

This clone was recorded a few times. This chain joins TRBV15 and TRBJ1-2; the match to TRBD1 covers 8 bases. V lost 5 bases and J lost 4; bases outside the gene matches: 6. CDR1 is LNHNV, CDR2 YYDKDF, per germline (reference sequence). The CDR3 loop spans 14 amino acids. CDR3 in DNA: TGTGCCACCAGCGACCCCGGACAGGGCTATGGCTACACCTTC. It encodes CATSDPGQGYGYTF.

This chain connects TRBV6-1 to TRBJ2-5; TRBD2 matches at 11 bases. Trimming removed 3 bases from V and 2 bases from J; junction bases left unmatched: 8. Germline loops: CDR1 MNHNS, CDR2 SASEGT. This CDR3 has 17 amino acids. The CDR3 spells CASSDQVLAGGQETQYF. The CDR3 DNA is TGTGCCAGCAGTGATCAAGTCCTAGCGGGGGGACAAGAGACCCAGTACTTC.

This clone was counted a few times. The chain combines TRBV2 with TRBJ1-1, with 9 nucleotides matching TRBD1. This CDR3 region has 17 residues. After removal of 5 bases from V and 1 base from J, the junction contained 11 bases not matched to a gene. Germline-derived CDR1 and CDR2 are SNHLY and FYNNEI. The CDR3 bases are TGTGCCAGCAGTCCCGCCGGGACAGGGCTTGGGAACACTGAAGCTTTCTTT. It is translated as CASSPAGTGLGNTEAFF.

The CDR3 is CASSQGVAAVSENEQFF. The CDR3 DNA reads as TGCGCCAGCAGCCAAGGGGTAGCGGCCGTCTCTGAGAATGAGCAGTTCTTC. This chain links TRBV4-3 with TRBJ2-1, with D perhaps matching TRBD2 (6 bases). V gave up 1 base and J gave up 7 bases, with 20 bases separating them. Germline assignment: CDR1 LGHNA and CDR2 YSLEER. There are 17 residues in the CDR3.

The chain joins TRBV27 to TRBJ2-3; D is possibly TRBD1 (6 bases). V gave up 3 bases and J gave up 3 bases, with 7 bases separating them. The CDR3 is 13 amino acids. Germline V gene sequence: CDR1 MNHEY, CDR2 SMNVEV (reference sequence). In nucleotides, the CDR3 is TGTGCCAGCAGTTTCGACAGGACAGATACGCAGTATTTT. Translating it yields CASSFDRTDTQYF.